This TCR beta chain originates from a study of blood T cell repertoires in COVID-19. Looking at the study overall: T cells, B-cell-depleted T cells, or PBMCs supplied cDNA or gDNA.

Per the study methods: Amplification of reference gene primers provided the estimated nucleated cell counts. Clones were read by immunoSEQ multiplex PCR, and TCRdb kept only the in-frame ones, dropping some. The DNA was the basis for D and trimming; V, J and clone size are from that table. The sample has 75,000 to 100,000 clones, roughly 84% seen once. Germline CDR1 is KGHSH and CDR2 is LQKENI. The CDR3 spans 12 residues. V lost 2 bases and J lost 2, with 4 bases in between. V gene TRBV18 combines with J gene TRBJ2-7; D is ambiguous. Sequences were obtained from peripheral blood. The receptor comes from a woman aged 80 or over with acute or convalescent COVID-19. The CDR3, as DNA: TGTGCCAGCTCACCAGCGGCCTACGAGCAGTACTTC. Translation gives CASSPAAYEQYF.